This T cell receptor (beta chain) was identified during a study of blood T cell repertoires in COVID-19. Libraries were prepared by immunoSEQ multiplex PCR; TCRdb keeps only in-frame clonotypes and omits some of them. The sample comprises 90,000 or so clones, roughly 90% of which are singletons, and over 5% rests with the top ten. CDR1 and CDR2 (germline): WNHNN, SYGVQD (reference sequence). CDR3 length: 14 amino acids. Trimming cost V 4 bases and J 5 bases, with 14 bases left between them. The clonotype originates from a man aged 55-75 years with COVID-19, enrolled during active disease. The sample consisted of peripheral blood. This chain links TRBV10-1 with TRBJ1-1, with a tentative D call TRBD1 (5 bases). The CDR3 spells CASSAGAEWTEAFF. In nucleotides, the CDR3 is TGCGCCAGCAGTGCTGGGGCGGAATGGACTGAAGCTTTCTTT.